Listed below are T cell receptor beta chains from one sample, sequenced in a study of breast tumors, draining lymph nodes, adjacent tissues. Using its own MiXCR run on the multiplex PCR reads, TCRdb lists one record per CDR3 protein. The data hold fewer than 250,000 distinct CDR3 sequences, with approximately 31% observed a single time. The sample comprised axillary lymph node tissue. Receptor source: a female donor with breast cancer. Some clones in this sample may be carry-over from other donors' samples. Both conserved end residues are part of each CDR3. D genes are given only for firm matches. Rows may omit the clone size; those that give it use once, few, many or a size class.

TRBJ2-3,NA,TRBV30,NA,TGTGCCTGGAGTAAGTCTACCACAGATACGCAGTATTTT,CAWSKSTTDTQYF
TRBJ2-5,NA,TRBV7-8,many,TGTGCCAGCAGCTTAACGGCTAGCCAACCAAAAGGAGAGCCCCAGTACTTC,CASSLTASQPKGEPQYF
TRBJ2-2,NA,TRBV3-1,NA,TGTGCCAGCAGCCAAACCGATACGGCCGGCGGGGAGCTGTTTTTT,CASSQTDTAGGELFF
TRBJ2-1,NA,TRBV28,NA,TGTGCCAGCAGTCCCCTCGGGGCAGGGAGCTCCTACAATGAGCAGTTCTTC,CASSPLGAGSSYNEQFF
TRBJ2-7,TRBD1,TRBV2,NA,TGTGCCAGCAGTGAAATAGGGACAGCGCCCCACGAGCAGTACTTC,CASSEIGTAPHEQYF
TRBJ1-2,NA,TRBV28,many,TGTGCCACATGGGACCGACGTAGGCATCGTGGCTACACCTTC,CATWDRRRHRGYTF
TRBJ2-1,TRBD2,TRBV11-3,few,TGTGCCAGCAGCTCGGGCGGGAGGGCCTCCAATGAGCAGTTCTTC,CASSSGGRASNEQFF
TRBJ1-1,NA,TRBV10-3,NA,TGTGCCATCAGTGAGGGCAGCACTGAAGCTTTCTTT,CAISEGSTEAFF
TRBJ2-5,TRBD1,TRBV19,many,TGTGCCAGTAGGGAGGGACAGGGTGGTATTCAGACCCAGTACTTC,CASREGQGGIQTQYF
TRBJ2-7,NA,TRBV20-1,many,TGCAGTGCCCGGAGGGGGGGAGGGGGACGCGAGCAGTACTTC,CSARRGGGGREQYF
TRBJ2-1,TRBD2,TRBV5-1,many,TGCGCCAGCAGGCTTACTAGCGGCCAATACAATGAGCAGTTCTTC,CASRLTSGQYNEQFF
TRBJ2-3,NA,TRBV5-8,NA,TGTGCCAGCAGCTTGGTTCGGACGGGTGAGCAGTATTTT,CASSLVRTGEQYF
TRBJ2-1,TRBD2,TRBV7-2,few,TGTGCCAGCAGCTTATGGGGGGGGACTAGCGGGAAGGCTAGCCAGATAGGGTTGTTCTTC,CASSLWGGTSGKASQIGLFF
TRBJ1-2,NA,TRBV10-3,NA,TGTGCCGGAAACAGTTGGGGGGGGCCCTATGGCTACCCCTTC,CAGNSWGGPYGYPF
TRBJ1-5,NA,TRBV7-2,NA,TGTGCCAGCAGCTCAACGATGGGAAATCAGCCCCAGCATTTT,CASSSTMGNQPQHF
TRBJ1-6,NA,TRBV2,NA,TGTACCAGCAGTTCCGGGACCAGTAATTCACCCCTCCACTTT,CTSSSGTSNSPLHF
TRBJ1-3,NA,TRBV20-1,many,TGCAGTGCTACGGGGTTTGGAAACACCATATATTTT,CSATGFGNTIYF
TRBJ1-6,NA,TRBV14,NA,TGTGCCAGCAGCCAAGTGGGACTAGGGAGGTCCCTCCACTTT,CASSQVGLGRSLHF
TRBJ2-3,NA,TRBV5-6,many,TGTGCCAGCAGCTCGGGGGCTGCTAGCACAGATACGCAGTATTTT,CASSSGAASTDTQYF
TRBJ1-5,NA,TRBV2,NA,TGTGCCAGCACACCGGGACTAGCGCCCAATCAGCCCCAGCATTTT,CASTPGLAPNQPQHF
TRBJ2-1,NA,TRBV11-3,many,TGTGCCAGCAGCGCAAGGCTAGCGAATGAGCAGTTCTTC,CASSARLANEQFF
TRBJ1-2,NA,TRBV6-1,many,TGTGCCACCGTAAGTGAGCCAGATCGCTACACCTTC,CATVSEPDRYTF
TRBJ1-6,NA,TRBV7-2,many,TGTGCCAGCAGGACCGAAAATAATTCACCCCTCCACTTT,CASRTENNSPLHF
TRBJ2-1,NA,TRBV4-1,many,TGCGCCAGCAGCCAAGTGGGATATGAGCAGTTCTTC,CASSQVGYEQFF
TRBJ1-5,NA,TRBV2,many,TGTGCCAGCACTGTCAGAGGGGGTGTTCAGCCCCAGCATTTT,CASTVRGGVQPQHF
TRBJ2-4,TRBD1,TRBV6-5,NA,TGTGCCAGCAGTCCTAACAGACAGGGAGCCAAAAACATTCAGTACTTC,CASSPNRQGAKNIQYF
TRBJ2-7,NA,TRBV30,many,TGTGCCTGGAGTTTTGGGGGCGAGCAGTACTTC,CAWSFGGEQYF
TRBJ2-7,TRBD1,TRBV29-1,NA,TGCAGCGTTGCCAAGAGGACAGGGAGCGATACGAAGCAGCACTTC,CSVAKRTGSDTKQHF
TRBJ2-5,NA,TRBV15,NA,NA,CATSFYICSARPARETQYF
TRBJ1-1,NA,TRBV29-1,NA,TGCAGCGGCCGCGTGGGGATGAACACTGAAGCTTTCTTT,CSGRVGMNTEAFF
TRBJ1-5,TRBD1,TRBV4-2,many,TGTGCCAGCAGCCAGCGACAGGGGTCCAATCAGCCCCAGCATTTT,CASSQRQGSNQPQHF
TRBJ2-2,TRBD2,TRBV5-1,many,TGCGCCAGCAGCTTATGGGGCGGGAGTGGAAACACCGGGGAGCTGTTTTTT,CASSLWGGSGNTGELFF
TRBJ2-2,NA,TRBV7-6,many,TGTGCCAGCAGCGGGGCGGGCGCGGGAACCGGGGAGCTGTTTTTT,CASSGAGAGTGELFF
TRBJ2-7,TRBD1,TRBV27,many,TGTGCCAGCAGTTTATCGGGGACAGGGAAATACGAGCAGTACTTC,CASSLSGTGKYEQYF
TRBJ2-7,NA,TRBV20-1,many,TGCAGTGCTATGACAGAGTACGAGCAGTACTTC,CSAMTEYEQYF
TRBJ1-6,TRBD1,TRBV6-6,many,TGTGCCAGCAGTGACAGGGAAAATTCACCCCTCCACTTT,CASSDRENSPLHF
TRBJ2-7,NA,TRBV6-2/TRBV6-3,few,TGTGCCAGCAGTCACGGGAGAGATCCCGAATCTCTTTACGAGCAGTACTTC,CASSHGRDPESLYEQYF
TRBJ2-5,NA,TRBV20-1,NA,TGCAGTGCTAGAGATTCGAGGGTCCGCACCGGGGAGACCCAGTACTTC,CSARDSRVRTGETQYF
TRBJ2-7,TRBD1,TRBV9,NA,TGTGCCAGCAGCACGGGACAGTCCTACGAGCAGTACTTC,CASSTGQSYEQYF
TRBJ2-7,TRBD2,TRBV14,many,TGTGCCAGCAGCCTCCGCGGGCTAGCGGACCCCTCCTACGAGCAGTACTTC,CASSLRGLADPSYEQYF
TRBJ2-2,TRBD1,TRBV5-1,many,TGCGCCAGCAGCTTGGAGACAGGGACGAACACCGGGGAGCTGTTTTTT,CASSLETGTNTGELFF
TRBJ1-2,NA,TRBV5-6,many,TGTGCCAGCAGCTTGCTCAGCAACTATGGCTACACCTTC,CASSLLSNYGYTF
TRBJ1-1,NA,TRBV7-9,NA,TGTGCCAGCGGCACGATGGCCCTACAGGGGAACACTGAAGCTTTCTTT,CASGTMALQGNTEAFF
TRBJ2-5,TRBD1,TRBV7-9,NA,TGTGCCAGCAGCTCACAACGACAGGGGACCAAAGAGACCCAGTACTTC,CASSSQRQGTKETQYF
TRBJ1-5,NA,TRBV6-5,many,TGTGCCAGCAGTTACTCTTTCTCGAAGGATCAGCCCCAGCATTTT,CASSYSFSKDQPQHF